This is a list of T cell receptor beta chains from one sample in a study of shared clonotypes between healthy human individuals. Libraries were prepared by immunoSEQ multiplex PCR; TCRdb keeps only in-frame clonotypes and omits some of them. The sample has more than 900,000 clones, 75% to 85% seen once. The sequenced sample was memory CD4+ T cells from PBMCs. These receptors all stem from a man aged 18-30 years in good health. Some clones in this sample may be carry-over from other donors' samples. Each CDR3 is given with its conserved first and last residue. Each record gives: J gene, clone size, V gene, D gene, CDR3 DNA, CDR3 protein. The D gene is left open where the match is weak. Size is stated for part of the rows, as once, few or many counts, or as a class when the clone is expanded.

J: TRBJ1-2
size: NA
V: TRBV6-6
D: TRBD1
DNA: TGTGCCAGCAGTTACTTTAGACAGGGTGGAGGCTACACCTTC
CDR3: CASSYFRQGGGYTF

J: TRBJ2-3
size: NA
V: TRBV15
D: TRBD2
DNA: TGTGCCACCAGCAGAGGGGGGACTAGCGGGAACACAGATACGCAGTATTTT
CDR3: CATSRGGTSGNTDTQYF

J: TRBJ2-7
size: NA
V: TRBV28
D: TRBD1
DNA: TGTGCCAGCAGCTCCTCGGACAGGGTTCGCGAGCAGTACTTC
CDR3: CASSSSDRVREQYF

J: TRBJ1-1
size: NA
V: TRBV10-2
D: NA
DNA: TGCGCCAGCAGTGAGTTTGACAGTTTGAACACTGAAGCTTTCTTT
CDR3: CASSEFDSLNTEAFF

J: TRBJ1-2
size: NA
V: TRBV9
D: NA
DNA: TGTGCCAGCAGCGTAGAGGGGCAATCTAACTATGGCTACACCTTC
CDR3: CASSVEGQSNYGYTF

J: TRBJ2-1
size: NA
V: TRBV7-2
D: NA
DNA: TGTGCCAGCAGCTTAGCTTGGGCAACATACAATGAGCAGTTCTTC
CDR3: CASSLAWATYNEQFF

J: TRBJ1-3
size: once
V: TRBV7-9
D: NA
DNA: TGTGCCAGCAGCCCCAGTGGGGGCTTTAGAGGAAACACCATATATTTT
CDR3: CASSPSGGFRGNTIYF

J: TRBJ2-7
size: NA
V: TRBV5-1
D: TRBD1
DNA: TGCGCCAGCAGCTGGACAGGGCCGATGGAGCAGTACTTC
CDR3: CASSWTGPMEQYF

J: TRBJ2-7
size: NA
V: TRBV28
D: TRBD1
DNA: TGTGCCAGCAGTTTGCGGGACAGGGTGGTTGAGCAGTACTTC
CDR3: CASSLRDRVVEQYF

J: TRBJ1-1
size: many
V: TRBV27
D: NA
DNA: TGTGCCAGCAGTTTCGGCGGATTGGGCACTGAAGCTTTCTTT
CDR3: CASSFGGLGTEAFF

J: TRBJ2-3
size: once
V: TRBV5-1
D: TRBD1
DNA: TGCGCCACCAGCGGGACAGGGGGCACAGATACGCAGTATTTT
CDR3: CATSGTGGTDTQYF

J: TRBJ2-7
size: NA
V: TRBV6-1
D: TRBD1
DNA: TGTGCCAGCAGTGCCGCGGGACAGGGATTCTACGAGCAGTACTTC
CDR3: CASSAAGQGFYEQYF

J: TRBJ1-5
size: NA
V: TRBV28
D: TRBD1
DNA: TGTGCCAGCAGTTTCCGGACAGGGAGCAATCAGCCCCAGCATTTT
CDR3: CASSFRTGSNQPQHF

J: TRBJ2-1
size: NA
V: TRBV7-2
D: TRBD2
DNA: TGTGCCAGCAGCTTAGGGCTAGCGGCAACGGGTGAGCAGTTCTTC
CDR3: CASSLGLAATGEQFF

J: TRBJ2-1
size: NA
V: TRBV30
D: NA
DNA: TGTGCCTGGAGTGTTTTCGCGGCCCAAGGGAGTGAGCAGTTCTTC
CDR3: CAWSVFAAQGSEQFF

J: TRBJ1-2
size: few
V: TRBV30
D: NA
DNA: TGTGCCTGGAGAGAAGGGTACGCGGAGGGCTACACCTTC
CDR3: CAWREGYAEGYTF

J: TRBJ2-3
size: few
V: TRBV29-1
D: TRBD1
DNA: TGCAGCGTAACCGGGACAGGGAAGGATACGCAGTATTTT
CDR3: CSVTGTGKDTQYF

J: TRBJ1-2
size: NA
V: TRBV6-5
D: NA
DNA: TGTGCCAGCAGTTACCGCCGGGCTGGGGGCTACACCTTC
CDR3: CASSYRRAGGYTF

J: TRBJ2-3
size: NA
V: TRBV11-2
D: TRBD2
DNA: TGTGCCAGCAGCTTCCTAGCGGGAGGTCGCACAGATACGCAGTATTTT
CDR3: CASSFLAGGRTDTQYF

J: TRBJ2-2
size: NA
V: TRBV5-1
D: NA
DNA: TGCGCCAGCAGCTTCCAAAGGGCCTCCAGCACCGGGGAGCTGTTTTTT
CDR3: CASSFQRASSTGELFF

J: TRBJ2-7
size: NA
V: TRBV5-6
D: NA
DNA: TGTGCCAGCAGCTTGAGTCAGTTCTACGAGCAGTACTTC
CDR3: CASSLSQFYEQYF

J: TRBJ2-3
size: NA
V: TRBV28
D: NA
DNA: TGTGCCAGCAGACCTACTTTGGCGACCGGCACAGATACGCAGTATTTT
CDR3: CASRPTLATGTDTQYF

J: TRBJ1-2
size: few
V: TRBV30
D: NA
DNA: TGTGCCTGGAGTGAAAGGGTTAGCTATGGCTACACCTTC
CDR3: CAWSERVSYGYTF

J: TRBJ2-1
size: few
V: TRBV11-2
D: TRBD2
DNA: TGTGCCAGCAGCCCCACTTTTGGACTAGCGGGAGGGCCGGGTTTCGAGCAGTTCTTC
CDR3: CASSPTFGLAGGPGFEQFF